These 25 T cell receptor beta chains came from one sample sequenced in a study of CD8 T cells in ankylosing spondylitis. MiXCR was run by TCRdb on the 5' RACE reads, yielding one entry per CDR3 protein. The table includes roughly 130,000 distinct CDR3 sequences, approximately 9.7% detected once. What was sequenced was blood, either unsorted or a sorted T cell fraction (not recorded which). Receptor source: a male donor with ankylosing spondylitis or in good health (not recorded which).

The table lists this clonotype with a few counts. CDR3 sequence reads: CASSLVQRGPLETQYF. The CDR3 DNA is TGCGCCAGCAGCTTGGTTCAGAGGGGACCCCTGGAGACCCAGTACTTC. The chain is built from TRBV5-1 and TRBJ2-5; the D call may be TRBD1 or TRBD2 (5 bases each). Deletions cut 0 bases from V and 5 bases from J, with 17 bases between. Germline V gene data show CDR1 as SGHRS and CDR2 as YFSETQ. There are 16 residues in the CDR3.

In its sample, this clonotype was seen many times. The chain uses TRBV7-2 and TRBJ2-7, with TRBD1 identical over 8 bases. Per germline, CDR1 SGHTA and CDR2 FQGNSA. The CDR3 spans 15 residues. Trimming at V came to 1 base and at J to 3 bases, leaving 5 bases not matched to a gene. The CDR3 loop is CASSLVRTGNYEQYF. Here the CDR3 DNA reads TGTGCCAGCAGCTTAGTTCGGACAGGGAACTACGAGCAGTACTTC.

The CDR3 DNA is TGTGCCAGCAGCCAACGGAGGGACAGGGCCGGGGAGCTGTTTTTT. Protein product: CASSQRRDRAGELFF. The rearrangement joins TRBV7-2 to TRBJ2-2; 9 bases are shared with TRBD1. The CDR3 is made up of 15 amino acids. CDR1 is SGHTA, CDR2 FQGNSA, per germline. Losses at the gene ends were 5 bases for V and 6 bases for J; bases not matched to a gene: 7.

This clonotype occurred many times. V and J are TRBV3-1 and TRBJ1-2; 8 bases fit TRBD1. J lost 5 bases, V lost 8 bases, and 10 bases had no gene match. The CDR3 totals 14 residues. Germline CDR1 reads LGHDT; CDR2 reads YNNKEL (reference sequence). In DNA form, the CDR3 reads TGTGCCAGCCGAGGACAGGGCGGAATGTATGGCTACACCTTC. Its translation: CASRGQGGMYGYTF.

This clonotype turned up a few times. The rearrangement uses TRBV28 and TRBJ2-5; possible D gene TRBD2, 7 bases. CDR1 MDHEN and CDR2 SYDVKM come from the germline V gene. The CDR3 has 14 amino acids. V lost 5 bases, J lost 1 base, and 11 bases lay in between. The CDR3 nucleotides are TGTGCCAGCAGTGGGGGGGGCTCCCAAGAGACCCAGTACTTC. Translation: CASSGGGSQETQYF.

This clonotype was seen more than once but under ten times. V gene TRBV28 combines with J gene TRBJ1-2; a possible D gene is TRBD1 (5 bases). V gave up 5 bases and J gave up 8 bases, with 15 bases separating them. The CDR3 length is 13 residues. Germline assignment: CDR1 MDHEN and CDR2 SYDVKM. The CDR3 spells CASSPNRGTGYTF. The CDR3 coding sequence is TGTGCCAGCAGTCCGAACCGTGGGACGGGCTACACCTTC.

There are many counts of this clonotype. The chain recombines TRBV28 with TRBJ2-7; possible D gene TRBD1, 6 bases. Looked up from germline, CDR1 is MDHEN and CDR2 is SYDVKM. The CDR3 length is 16 residues. V was pared by 5 bases and J by 1 base, with 18 bases between. The CDR3 nucleotides are TGTGCCAGCAGTCTAACCCGGGACAAATCGTCCTACGAGCAGTACTTC. Encoded protein: CASSLTRDKSSYEQYF.

This clonotype was recorded many times. The chain is built from TRBV20-1 and TRBJ2-7; 8 bases fit TRBD2. CDR3 length: 14 amino acids. V gave up 1 base and J gave up 2 bases; unmatched junction bases: 4. Germline V lookup: CDR1 DFQATT, CDR2 SNEGSKA (reference sequence). Here the CDR3 reads CSARVSGVTYEQYF. DNA for the CDR3: TGCAGTGCTAGAGTTAGCGGGGTGACCTACGAGCAGTACTTC.

This clonotype was counted many times. The chain couples TRBV29-1 to TRBJ2-4; 12 bases agree with TRBD2. The V gene end was trimmed by 2 bases and the J gene end by 3 bases; junction bases not matched to a gene: 8. CDR1 SQVTM and CDR2 ANQGSEA come from the germline V gene. This CDR3 comprises 17 residues. Here the CDR3 reads CSVELRLAGDYKNIQYF. The CDR3 DNA reads as TGCAGCGTTGAACTAAGACTAGCGGGAGATTACAAAAACATTCAGTACTTC.

The V and J genes are TRBV30 and TRBJ2-2; 9 bases are a match to TRBD1. CDR3 length equals 15 residues. Germline values: CDR1 GTSNPN, CDR2 SVGIG (reference sequence). V shed 2 bases, J shed 5 bases, and the junction held 6 bases outside the gene matches. As DNA, the CDR3 is TGTGCCTGGAGTACCGGGACAGGGATGACCGGGGAGCTGTTTTTT. This gives the protein CAWSTGTGMTGELFF.

This clonotype was counted a few times. The chain carries TRBV6-4 and TRBJ2-1, with 12 bases identical to TRBD2. Trimming removed 6 bases from V and 0 bases from J; junction bases left unmatched: 15. The CDR3 consists of 20 residues. Germline values: CDR1 MRHNA, CDR2 SNTAGT. The CDR3 DNA is TGTGCCAGCAGCGACCGTTCCCGGCTAGCGGGAGGGGGCTCCTACAATGAGCAGTTCTTC. It specifies CASSDRSRLAGGGSYNEQFF.

Remarks on this clonotype: A read error may be the cause here, since a much bigger clone is one base away. In DNA form, the CDR3 reads TGCAGCGTCCGACTAGTTCCTAGGGAAGAGAGCCAGTACTTC. This encodes CSVRLVPREESQYF. The chain has TRBV29-1 and TRBJ2-5, with D perhaps matching TRBD2 (6 bases). The CDR3 contains 14 residues. Per germline, CDR1 SQVTM and CDR2 ANQGSEA.

This clonotype was seen repeatedly, ten times or more. This sequence joins TRBV6-1 and TRBJ2-1; TRBD2 aligns across 7 bases. The germline V gene has CDR1 MNHNS and CDR2 SASEGT. The CDR3 contains 14 residues. The J segment lost 6 bases and the V segment lost 6 bases, leaving 8 bases of the junction unmatched. The DNA for the CDR3 is TGTGCCAGCAGCGGAATAGCGGGCCTCAATGAGCAGTTCTTC. Translated: CASSGIAGLNEQFF.

This clonotype was seen repeatedly, ten times or more. This sequence joins TRBV28 and TRBJ2-3; tentatively, D is TRBD2 (5 bases). The CDR3 has 14 residues. Per the germline V gene, CDR1 is MDHEN and CDR2 is SYDVKM. V lost 5 bases and J lost 8, with 17 bases in between. CDR3 loop: CASSQDFIAPTQYF. The CDR3 DNA reads TGTGCCAGCAGTCAGGACTTTATCGCGCCTACGCAGTATTTT.

In this sample, this clonotype turned up many times. The chain is built from TRBV28 and TRBJ1-5, with a tentative D call TRBD1 (5 bases). The CDR3 length is 16 residues. Trimming removed 2 bases at V and 9 bases at J, with 20 bases between. Germline-derived CDR1 and CDR2 are MDHEN and SYDVKM. The CDR3 region is CASSLETSGGPGPQHF. Here the CDR3 DNA reads TGTGCCAGCAGTTTAGAGACTTCGGGGGGACCTGGGCCCCAGCATTTT.

This chain links TRBV11-3 with TRBJ2-2, with D unresolved. The CDR3 sequence is 16 residues long. Germline lookup yields CDR1 SGHNT and CDR2 YENEEA. Trimming pared 5 bases from V and 0 bases from J, leaving 13 bases between. The CDR3 here is CASSPDAVPNTGELFF. Here the CDR3 DNA reads TGTGCCAGCAGCCCGGATGCTGTCCCGAACACCGGGGAGCTGTTTTTT.

As for this clonotype: This may stem from a read error, because a much larger clone lies one nucleotide away. This is likely a read error, given that the CDR3 carries no conserved phenylalanine or tryptophan at its end. This sequence joins TRBV29-1 and TRBJ2-3; a weak D match, TRBD1 (6 bases). CDR1 is SQVTM, CDR2 ANQGSEA, per germline. The V end lost 6 bases, the J end lost 2 bases, and 12 bases lay between the germline ends. This CDR3 spans 13 amino acids. CDR3 coding DNA: TGCAGCGTGAGCCAGGGGAACACAGATACGCAGTATTTG. Amino acids: CSVSQGNTDTQYL.

V and J are TRBV4-1 and TRBJ2-5, with 9 positions matching TRBD1. This CDR3 comprises 16 residues. The germline gives CDR1 MGHRA, CDR2 YSYEKL. V gave up 3 bases and J gave up 2 bases; unmatched junction bases: 7. The CDR3 region is CASSQTYRGRQETQYF. DNA of the CDR3: TGCGCCAGCAGCCAGACTTACAGGGGGCGACAAGAGACCCAGTACTTC.

Many counts were recorded for this clonotype. V is TRBV28 and J is TRBJ2-3; possibly TRBD2 for D (6 bases). V gave up 3 bases and J gave up 0 bases, with 13 bases separating them. CDR1 and CDR2 from the germline V gene are MDHEN and SYDVKM. The CDR3 has 16 amino acids. CDR3 in amino acids: CASSLGLGISTDTQYF. The CDR3 nucleotides are TGTGCCAGCAGTTTGGGACTGGGGATAAGCACAGATACGCAGTATTTT.

The sample holds many counts of this clonotype. This chain links TRBV5-1 with TRBJ2-1; 10 nucleotides agree with TRBD2. Per the germline V gene, CDR1 is SGHRS and CDR2 is YFSETQ. V lost 5 bases and J lost 8; bases outside the gene matches: 7. The CDR3 totals 14 residues. The CDR3 loop reads CASRGSGRMYEQFF. For the CDR3, the DNA is TGCGCCAGCAGAGGTAGCGGGAGGATGTATGAGCAGTTCTTC.

The chain joins TRBV7-2 to TRBJ2-1; 16 bases align to TRBD2. The length of the CDR3 is 16 residues. V lost 5 bases to trimming and J lost 9 bases; unmatched junction nucleotides: 7. Per the germline V gene, CDR1 is SGHTA and CDR2 is FQGNSA. In DNA, the CDR3 is TGTGCCAGCAGCCAGGGACTAGCGGGAGGGCCAGTTGAGCAGTTCTTC. As protein: CASSQGLAGGPVEQFF. Together with reference TRBV7-2 and TRBJ2-1, the CDR3 gives the full variable domain: GAGVSQSPSNKVTEKGKDVELRCDPISGHTALYWYRQSLGQGLEFLIYFQGNSAPDKSGLPSDRFSAERTGGSVSTLTIQRTQQEDSAVYLCASSQGLAGGPVEQFFGPGTRLTVL.

This clonotype came up many times. V gene TRBV28 combines with J gene TRBJ2-5, with 11 positions matching TRBD2. CDR1 MDHEN and CDR2 SYDVKM come from the germline V gene. With V trimmed by 2 bases and J by 5 bases, 13 bases remained unmatched. The CDR3 is 18 residues long. This CDR3 reads CASSLNLIAGGHMETQYF. The CDR3 DNA reads as TGTGCCAGCAGTTTAAATCTGATAGCGGGAGGGCACATGGAGACCCAGTACTTC.

This chain joins TRBV13 and TRBJ2-2; tentative D call: TRBD2 (6 bases). Between the trimmed V and J ends, which lost 1 base and 1 base, there was a span of 10 bases. CDR3 length equals 16 residues. Per germline, CDR1 PRHDT and CDR2 FYEKMQ (reference sequence). The CDR3 reads CASSLDGSQNTGELFF. The CDR3 DNA reads TGTGCCAGCAGCTTAGACGGGAGCCAGAACACCGGGGAGCTGTTTTTT. Using reference TRBV13 and TRBJ2-2 for the parts outside the CDR3, the full variable domain is AAGVIQSPRHLIKEKRETATLKCYPIPRHDTVYWYQQGPGQDPQFLISFYEKMQSDKGSIPDRFSAQQFSDYHSELNMSSLELGDSALYFCASSLDGSQNTGELFFGEGSRLTVL.

In its sample, this clonotype was seen a few times. V and J are TRBV19 and TRBJ2-7; weak D call: TRBD1 (6 bases). In germline, CDR1 is LNHDA, CDR2 SQIVND (reference sequence). The CDR3 spans 14 residues. V gave up 6 bases and J gave up 0 bases, with 12 bases separating them. CDR3 nucleotide sequence: TGTGCCAGTAGGAAACAGGGAAACTCCTACGAGCAGTACTTC. Translated, it gives CASRKQGNSYEQYF.

In this sample, this clonotype turned up once. This may be a read error: a much more frequent sequence differs by one nucleotide. DNA for the CDR3: TGTGCCAGCAGCCAAGTTTCGCGGGTAGGGGAGGGCAATGAGCAGTTCTTC. The encoded protein is CASSQVSRVGEGNEQFF. The rearrangement links TRBV14 to TRBJ2-1; 7 nucleotides match TRBD2. This CDR3 comprises 17 residues. After removal of 1 base from V and 6 bases from J, the junction contained 12 bases not matched to a gene. CDR1 is SGHDN and CDR2 is FVKESK in the germline V gene.